In this sample, the clone carrying this TCR beta chain turned up many times. Amplified TCR beta CDR3 regions derived from RNA transcripts. HTBI primers drove first-round RT-PCR of the TCR CDR3. A single record per CDR3 protein comes from TCRdb applying MiXCR to the multiplex PCR reads. The table lists approximately 700,000 distinct CDR3 sequences, less than 45% of them singletons, with more than 7% in the top ten. The CDR3 consists of 12 residues. Trimming pared 7 bases from V and 3 bases from J, leaving 9 bases between. Germline V CDR1 and CDR2: WNHNN, SYGVQD (reference sequence). This specimen comes from a study of T cells in Graves' hyperthyroidism and ophthalmopathy.

This sequence was found in an adult man with Graves' disease, either hyperthyroidism or ophthalmopathy (not recorded which). Sequencing used peripheral blood or thyroid tissue (not recorded which). The chain uses TRBV10-1 and TRBJ1-1; maybe TRBD1 (6 bases). For the CDR3, the DNA is TGCGCCAGCAAGGGGGTGGACACTGAAGCTTTCTTT. Protein: CASKGVDTEAFF.